This entry is about one T cell receptor beta chain. Its antigen is not known. The data originate from a study of cytomegalovirus exposure and HLA in healthy donors. The PCR contained 60 Vbeta and 13 Jbeta primers. TCRdb keeps only in-frame clones here, not all; method: immunoSEQ multiplex PCR. The sample has under 150,000 clones; 81% are singletons. V shed 2 bases and J shed 7 bases, with 19 bases lying between them. The CDR3 totals 16 residues. Germline CDR1 and CDR2: MNHEY and SVGAGI. General study findings and limits: Overall, approximately 150 TCR beta chains were annotated as cytomegalovirus-associated. Analyzed later, association rates of TCRs varied across HLA loci, with DRB1 most and HLA-C fewest.

The sequencing input was PBMCs. The clonotype comes from a young man in good health and CMV-seronegative. The chain has TRBV6-5 and TRBJ2-3, with D possibly being TRBD1 (7 bases). The CDR3, as DNA: TGTGCCAGCAGTTACGATCGCGCAGGGGGGACAAATACGCAGTATTTT. This codes for CASSYDRAGGTNTQYF.